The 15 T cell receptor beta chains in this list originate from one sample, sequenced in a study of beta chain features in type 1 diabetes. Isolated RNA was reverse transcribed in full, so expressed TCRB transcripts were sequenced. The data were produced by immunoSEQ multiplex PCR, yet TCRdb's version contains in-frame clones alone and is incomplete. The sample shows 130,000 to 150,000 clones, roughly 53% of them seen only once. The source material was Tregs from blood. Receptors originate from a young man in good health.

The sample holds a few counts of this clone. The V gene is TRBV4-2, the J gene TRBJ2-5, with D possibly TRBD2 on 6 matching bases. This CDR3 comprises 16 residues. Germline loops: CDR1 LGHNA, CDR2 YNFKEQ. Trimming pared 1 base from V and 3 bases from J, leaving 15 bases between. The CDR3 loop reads CASSQVRGRFEETQYF. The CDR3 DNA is TGTGCCAGCAGCCAAGTGAGAGGGAGGTTCGAAGAGACCCAGTACTTC.

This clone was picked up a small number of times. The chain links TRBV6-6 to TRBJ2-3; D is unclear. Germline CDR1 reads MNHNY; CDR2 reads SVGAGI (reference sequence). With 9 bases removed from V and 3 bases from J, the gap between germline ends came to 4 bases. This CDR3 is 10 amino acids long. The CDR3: CARLTDTQYF. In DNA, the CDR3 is TGTGCCAGACTAACAGATACGCAGTATTTT.

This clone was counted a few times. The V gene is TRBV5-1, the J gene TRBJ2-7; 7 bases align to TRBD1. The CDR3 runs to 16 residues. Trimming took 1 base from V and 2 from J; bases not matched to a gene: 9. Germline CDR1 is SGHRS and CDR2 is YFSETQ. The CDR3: CASSLRTGVETYEQYF. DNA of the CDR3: TGCGCCAGCAGCTTGAGAACAGGGGTTGAAACCTACGAGCAGTACTTC.

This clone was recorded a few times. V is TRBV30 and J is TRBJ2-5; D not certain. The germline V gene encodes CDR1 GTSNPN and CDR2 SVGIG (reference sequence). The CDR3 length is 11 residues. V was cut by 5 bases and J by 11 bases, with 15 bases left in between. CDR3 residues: CAWAKNLVQYF. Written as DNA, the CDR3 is TGTGCCTGGGCGAAAAATTTGGTGCAGTACTTC.

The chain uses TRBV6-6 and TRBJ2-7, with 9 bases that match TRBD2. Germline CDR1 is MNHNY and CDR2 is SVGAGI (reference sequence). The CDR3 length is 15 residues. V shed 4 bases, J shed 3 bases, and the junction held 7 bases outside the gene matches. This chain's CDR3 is CASSSPTSGRYEQYF. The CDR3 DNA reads TGTGCCAGCAGTTCCCCGACTAGCGGACGCTACGAGCAGTACTTC.

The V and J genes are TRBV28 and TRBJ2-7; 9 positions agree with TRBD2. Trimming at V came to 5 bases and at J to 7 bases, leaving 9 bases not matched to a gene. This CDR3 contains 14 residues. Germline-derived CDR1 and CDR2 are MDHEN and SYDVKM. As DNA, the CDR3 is TGTGCCAGCAGTACTATAGCGGGAGTGGTGGAGCAGTACTTC. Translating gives CASSTIAGVVEQYF.

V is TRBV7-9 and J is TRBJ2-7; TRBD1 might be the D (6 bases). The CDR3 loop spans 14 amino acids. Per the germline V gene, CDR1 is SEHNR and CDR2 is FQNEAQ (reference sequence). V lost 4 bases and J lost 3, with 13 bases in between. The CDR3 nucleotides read TGTGCCAGCAGCTATACCCAGGGGATCTACGAGCAGTACTTC. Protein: CASSYTQGIYEQYF.

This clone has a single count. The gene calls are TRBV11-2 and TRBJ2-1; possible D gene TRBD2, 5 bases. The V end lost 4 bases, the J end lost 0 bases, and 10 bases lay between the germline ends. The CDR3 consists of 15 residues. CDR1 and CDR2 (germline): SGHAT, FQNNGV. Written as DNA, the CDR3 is TGTGCCAGCAGCTCTGGACTGAGCTCCTACAATGAGCAGTTCTTC. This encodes CASSSGLSSYNEQFF. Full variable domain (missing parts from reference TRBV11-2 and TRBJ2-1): EAGVAQSPRYKIIEKRQSVAFWCNPISGHATLYWYQQILGQGPKLLIQFQNNGVVDDSQLPKDRFSAERLKGVDSTLKIQPAKLEDSAVYLCASSSGLSSYNEQFFGPGTRLTVL.

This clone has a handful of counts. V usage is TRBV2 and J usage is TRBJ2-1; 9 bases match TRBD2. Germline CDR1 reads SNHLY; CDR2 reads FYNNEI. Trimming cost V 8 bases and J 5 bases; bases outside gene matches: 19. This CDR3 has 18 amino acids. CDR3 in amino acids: CASETRGSGRRINNEQFF. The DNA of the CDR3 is TGTGCCAGCGAAACTCGGGGTAGCGGGAGAAGGATCAACAATGAGCAGTTCTTC. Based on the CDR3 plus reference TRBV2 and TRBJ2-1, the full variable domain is EPEVTQTPSHQVTQMGQEVILRCVPISNHLYFYWYRQILGQKVEFLVSFYNNEISEKSEIFDDQFSVERPDGSNFTLKIRSTKLEDSAMYFCASETRGSGRRINNEQFFGPGTRLTVL.

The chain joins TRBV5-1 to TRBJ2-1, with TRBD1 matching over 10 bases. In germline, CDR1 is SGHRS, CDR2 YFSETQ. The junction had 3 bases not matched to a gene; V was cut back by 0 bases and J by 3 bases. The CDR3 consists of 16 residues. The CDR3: CASSLGTGGIYNEQFF. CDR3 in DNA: TGCGCCAGCAGCTTGGGGACAGGGGGGATCTACAATGAGCAGTTCTTC.

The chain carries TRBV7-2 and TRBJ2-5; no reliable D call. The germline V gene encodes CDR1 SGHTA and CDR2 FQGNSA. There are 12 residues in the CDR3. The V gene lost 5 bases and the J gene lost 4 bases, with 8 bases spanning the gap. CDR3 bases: TGTGCCAGCAGCCCTAGACTAGAGACCCAGTACTTC. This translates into CASSPRLETQYF.

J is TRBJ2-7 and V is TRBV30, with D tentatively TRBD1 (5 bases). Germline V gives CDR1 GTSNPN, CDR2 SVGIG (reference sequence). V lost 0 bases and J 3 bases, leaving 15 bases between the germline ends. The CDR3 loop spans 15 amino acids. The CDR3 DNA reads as TGTGCCTGGAGTGTGCGGACAAGAGGTGACTACGAGCAGTACTTC. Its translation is CAWSVRTRGDYEQYF.

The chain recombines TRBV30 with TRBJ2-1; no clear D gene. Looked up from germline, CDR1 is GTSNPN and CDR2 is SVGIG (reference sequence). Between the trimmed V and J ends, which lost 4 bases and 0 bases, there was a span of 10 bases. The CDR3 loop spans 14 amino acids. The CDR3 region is CAWTPFSSYNEQFF. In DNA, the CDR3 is TGTGCCTGGACTCCCTTTAGCTCCTACAATGAGCAGTTCTTC.

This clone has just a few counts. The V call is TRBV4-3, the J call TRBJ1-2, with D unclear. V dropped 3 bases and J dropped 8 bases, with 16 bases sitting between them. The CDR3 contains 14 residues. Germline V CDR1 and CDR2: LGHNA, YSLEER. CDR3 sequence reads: CASSHFYSLGGYTF. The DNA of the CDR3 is TGCGCCAGCAGCCATTTTTACAGCTTGGGCGGCTACACCTTC.

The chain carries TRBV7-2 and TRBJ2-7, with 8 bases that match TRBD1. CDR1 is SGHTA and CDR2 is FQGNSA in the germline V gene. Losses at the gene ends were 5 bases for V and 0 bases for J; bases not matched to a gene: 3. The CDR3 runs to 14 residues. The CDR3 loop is CASSRDRISYEQYF. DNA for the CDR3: TGTGCCAGCAGCAGGGACAGGATCTCCTACGAGCAGTACTTC.